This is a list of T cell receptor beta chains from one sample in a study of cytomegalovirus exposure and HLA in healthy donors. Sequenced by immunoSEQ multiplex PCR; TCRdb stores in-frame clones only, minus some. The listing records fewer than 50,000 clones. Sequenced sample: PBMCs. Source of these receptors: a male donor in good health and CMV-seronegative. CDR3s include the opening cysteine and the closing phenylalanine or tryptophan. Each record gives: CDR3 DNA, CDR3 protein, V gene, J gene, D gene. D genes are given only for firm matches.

CDR3 DNA: TGCGCCAGCAGCCAAGATGTTCTAACTAGCGGGAGAAGCGAGCAGTACTTC
CDR3 protein: CASSQDVLTSGRSEQYF
V gene: TRBV4-1
J gene: TRBJ2-7
D gene: TRBD2

CDR3 DNA: TGTGCCAGCAGCCTGATGGAGACTCTCTACGATGAGCAGTTCTTC
CDR3 protein: CASSLMETLYDEQFF
V gene: TRBV13
J gene: TRBJ2-1
D gene: NA

CDR3 DNA: TGTGCCAGCAGCCTTCGGACAGGGAATAGCAATCAGCCCCAGCATTTT
CDR3 protein: CASSLRTGNSNQPQHF
V gene: TRBV4-2
J gene: TRBJ1-5
D gene: TRBD1

CDR3 DNA: TGTGCCAGTAGTCCTAGACCCTATCAAGAGACCCAGTACTTC
CDR3 protein: CASSPRPYQETQYF
V gene: TRBV19
J gene: TRBJ2-5
D gene: NA

CDR3 DNA: TGCGCCAGCAGCCAACCAACTCCCAATGAGCAGTTCTTC
CDR3 protein: CASSQPTPNEQFF
V gene: TRBV4-1
J gene: TRBJ2-1
D gene: NA

CDR3 DNA: TGTGCCAGCAGTCCCCGGGGGGGGTTCTACGAGCAGTACTTC
CDR3 protein: CASSPRGGFYEQYF
V gene: TRBV6-5
J gene: TRBJ2-7
D gene: TRBD2

CDR3 DNA: TGTGCCAGCAGCCAAGCTCGGAGTGGGGCCAACGTCCTGACTTTC
CDR3 protein: CASSQARSGANVLTF
V gene: TRBV6-1
J gene: TRBJ2-6
D gene: NA

CDR3 DNA: TGTGCCAGCAGTTTATTGCAGGTTCCTACGCAGTATTTT
CDR3 protein: CASSLLQVPTQYF
V gene: TRBV28
J gene: TRBJ2-3
D gene: NA

CDR3 DNA: TGTGCCAGTAGCGACGGGACTAGCGCAAACTACGAGCAGTACTTC
CDR3 protein: CASSDGTSANYEQYF
V gene: TRBV19
J gene: TRBJ2-7
D gene: TRBD2

CDR3 DNA: TGCGCCAGCACCCAGGGGGCAGGGGGCACTGAAGCTTTCTTT
CDR3 protein: CASTQGAGGTEAFF
V gene: TRBV5-1
J gene: TRBJ1-1
D gene: TRBD1

CDR3 DNA: TGTGCCAGCAGCCGAAGCGGGGAGTCCCTTCGGGTGGAGACCCAGTACTTC
CDR3 protein: CASSRSGESLRVETQYF
V gene: TRBV7-2
J gene: TRBJ2-5
D gene: TRBD2

CDR3 DNA: TGCGCCAGCAGCGAAACCCAACTAGCGGGCACAGATACGCAGTATTTT
CDR3 protein: CASSETQLAGTDTQYF
V gene: TRBV5-1
J gene: TRBJ2-3
D gene: TRBD2

CDR3 DNA: TGTGCCAGTAGGGCCCCCGGGACTAGCGGGAGACGGGAGCTGTTTTTT
CDR3 protein: CASRAPGTSGRRELFF
V gene: TRBV19
J gene: TRBJ2-2
D gene: TRBD2

CDR3 DNA: TGCGCCAGCAGCTTGTACGGCGGGTCGGTCGGATATGGCTACACCTTC
CDR3 protein: CASSLYGGSVGYGYTF
V gene: TRBV5-1
J gene: TRBJ1-2
D gene: NA

CDR3 DNA: TGTGCCAGCAGCCGAGGGACTAGCGGGAGGACTGACAATGAGCAGTTCTTC
CDR3 protein: CASSRGTSGRTDNEQFF
V gene: TRBV4-2
J gene: TRBJ2-1
D gene: TRBD2

CDR3 DNA: TGTGCCAGCTCCCAGGCTGAATGGGGCACAGATACGCAGTATTTT
CDR3 protein: CASSQAEWGTDTQYF
V gene: TRBV18
J gene: TRBJ2-3
D gene: NA

CDR3 DNA: TGCGCCAGCAGTGAGGCGGGAGCGGAGAATGAGCAGTTCTTC
CDR3 protein: CASSEAGAENEQFF
V gene: TRBV10-1
J gene: TRBJ2-1
D gene: TRBD2

CDR3 DNA: TGTGCCAGTAGTATAGATCCCCCGGGTCGGGGGGTGTCCTACAATGAGCAGTTCTTC
CDR3 protein: CASSIDPPGRGVSYNEQFF
V gene: TRBV19
J gene: TRBJ2-1
D gene: TRBD2

CDR3 DNA: TGTGCCAGCAGCGTGGCGGGAGTCAGCGAGCAGTACTTC
CDR3 protein: CASSVAGVSEQYF
V gene: TRBV11-2
J gene: TRBJ2-7
D gene: TRBD2

CDR3 DNA: TGCGCCAGCAGACAGGACAGGGAGGACACCGGGGAGCTGTTTTTT
CDR3 protein: CASRQDREDTGELFF
V gene: TRBV4-3
J gene: TRBJ2-2
D gene: TRBD1

CDR3 DNA: TGTGCCAGCAGCCCGGAGCCTAGCGGGCTAAGCTCCTACAATGAGCAGTTCTTC
CDR3 protein: CASSPEPSGLSSYNEQFF
V gene: TRBV4-2
J gene: TRBJ2-1
D gene: TRBD2

CDR3 DNA: TGCGCCAGCAGCTTCCCCCAAGGACTAGCGGGAGTAGCCACCGGGGAGCTGTTTTTT
CDR3 protein: CASSFPQGLAGVATGELFF
V gene: TRBV5-1
J gene: TRBJ2-2
D gene: TRBD2

CDR3 DNA: TGTGCCAGCAGTTCCCCGACAGGGGGCGACCCTGAAGCTTTCTTT
CDR3 protein: CASSSPTGGDPEAFF
V gene: TRBV28
J gene: TRBJ1-1
D gene: TRBD1

CDR3 DNA: TGCAGCGTTGAGCATGACAGGGCTGATACGCAGTATTTT
CDR3 protein: CSVEHDRADTQYF
V gene: TRBV29-1
J gene: TRBJ2-3
D gene: TRBD1

CDR3 DNA: TGTGCCAGTAGTATAGCAGGGGGAGACACTGAAGCTTTCTTT
CDR3 protein: CASSIAGGDTEAFF
V gene: TRBV19
J gene: TRBJ1-1
D gene: TRBD1